The sequence of this T cell receptor beta chain was determined in a study of blood T cell repertoires in COVID-19. About the study: Samples of COVID-19 (acute and convalescent) were obtained from the United States, Italy and Spain. In each case, the material was cDNA or gDNA derived from T cells, B-cell-depleted T cells, or PBMCs.

In the original analysis: The assay estimated nucleated cells by amplifying reference gene primers. The protocol was immunoSEQ multiplex PCR, while the TCRdb copy is restricted to in-frame clones and leaves out a portion. From that table come the V and J calls and clone size; the DNA was used to work out D and trimming. The data contain 200,000 to 300,000 clones, 65% to 90% of them singletons. Germline values: CDR1 ENHRY, CDR2 SYGVKD. V lost 3 bases, J lost 13 bases, and 7 bases stayed unmatched. The CDR3 runs to 13 residues. This clonotype was obtained from a woman in her 70s with acute or convalescent COVID-19. The chain recombines TRBV10-3 with TRBJ1-4; 8 bases match TRBD1. What was sequenced was peripheral blood. The CDR3 nucleotides are TGTGCCATCAGTGACCCTCCTGGACAGGGACTGTTTTTT. It yields the protein CAISDPPGQGLFF.